This T cell receptor (beta chain) was identified in a study of cytomegalovirus exposure and HLA in healthy donors. In the study overall: A subsequent analysis stated that the approximately 110 validation repertoires were run on the same platform as the roughly 700 first-cohort repertoires.

V lost 3 bases to trimming and J lost 2 bases; unmatched junction nucleotides: 3. CDR1 and CDR2 from the germline V gene are WNHNN and SYGVQD (reference sequence). The length of the CDR3 is 15 residues. Produced via immunoSEQ multiplex PCR; TCRdb's table is partial and in-frame only. Among over 60,000 clones listed, roughly 96% were seen once. Study-wide results and limits: Reportedly, cytomegalovirus status was diagnosed with high sensitivity and specificity. Overall, under 200 TCR beta chains were annotated as cytomegalovirus-associated.

On this clone: Antigen specificity is unknown.

The sequenced material came from PBMCs. The chain is built from TRBV10-1 and TRBJ2-1; 8 nucleotides match TRBD1. This sequence originates from a man between 18 and 29 years old in good health and CMV-seronegative. The DNA of the CDR3 is TGCGCCAGCAGTGACAAACAGGGGGCCTACAATGAGCAGTTCTTC. Translating it yields CASSDKQGAYNEQFF.